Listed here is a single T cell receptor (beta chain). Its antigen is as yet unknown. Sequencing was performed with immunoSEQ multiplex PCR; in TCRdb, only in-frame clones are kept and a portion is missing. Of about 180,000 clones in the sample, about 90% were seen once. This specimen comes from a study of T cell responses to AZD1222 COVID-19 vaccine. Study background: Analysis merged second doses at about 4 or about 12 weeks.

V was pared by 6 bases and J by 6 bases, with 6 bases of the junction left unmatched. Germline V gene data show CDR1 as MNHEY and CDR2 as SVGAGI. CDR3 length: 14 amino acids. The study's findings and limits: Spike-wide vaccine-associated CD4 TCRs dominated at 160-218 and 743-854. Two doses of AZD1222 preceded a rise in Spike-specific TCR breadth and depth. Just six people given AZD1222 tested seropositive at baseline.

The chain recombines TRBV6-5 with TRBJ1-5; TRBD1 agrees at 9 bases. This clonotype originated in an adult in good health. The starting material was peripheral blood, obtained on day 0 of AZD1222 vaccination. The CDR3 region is CASSYRGPGQPQHF. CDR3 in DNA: TGTGCCAGCAGCTACAGGGGGCCAGGTCAGCCCCAGCATTTT.